The 9 T cell receptor beta chains below were found in one sample sequenced in a study of beta chain features in type 1 diabetes. General study findings and limits: All four CD4+ subsets of Type 1 diabetes patients contained TCRB CDR3s that were moderately but significantly shorter.

Which antigens these TCRs recognize remains unknown. All of the isolated RNA was reverse transcribed, so expressed TCRB transcripts were sequenced. TCRdb keeps only in-frame clones here, not all; method: immunoSEQ multiplex PCR. The data show about 390,000 clones, over 8.5% seen once. Sequences were obtained from central memory CD4+ T cells from blood. These receptors all come from a man aged 30 to 39 with type 1 diabetes.

The sample holds a few counts of this clone. The rearrangement joins TRBV28 to TRBJ2-2, with D unresolved. V dropped 4 bases and J dropped 7 bases, with 10 bases sitting between them. This CDR3 has 13 amino acids. Per germline, CDR1 MDHEN and CDR2 SYDVKM. The CDR3 sequence is CASSYPWGGELFF. Written as DNA, the CDR3 is TGTGCCAGCAGTTACCCGTGGGGCGGGGAGCTGTTTTTT. Full variable domain (missing parts from reference TRBV28 and TRBJ2-2): DVKVTQSSRYLVKRTGEKVFLECVQDMDHENMFWYRQDPGLGLRLIYFSYDVKMKEKGDIPEGYSVSREKKERFSLILESASTNQTSMYLCASSYPWGGELFFGEGSRLTVL.

A few counts support this clone. The rearrangement joins TRBV10-3 to TRBJ1-5; D might be TRBD1 (5 bases). This CDR3 is 14 amino acids long. V shed 0 bases and J shed 6 bases, with 9 bases lying between them. The germline CDR1 and CDR2 sequences are ENHRY and SYGVKD. CDR3 coding DNA: TGTGCCATCAGTGAGTCGGGGGGGTTTCAGCCCCAGCATTTT. It specifies CAISESGGFQPQHF.

The V gene is TRBV15, the J gene TRBJ2-7, with 10 positions matching TRBD1. V shed 6 bases, J shed 5 bases, and the junction held 4 bases outside the gene matches. This CDR3 is built from 13 residues. Germline V lookup: CDR1 LNHNV, CDR2 YYDKDF (reference sequence). DNA for the CDR3: TGTGCCACCAGTGTGGGACAGGGGAACGAGCAGTACTTC. Its protein product is CATSVGQGNEQYF.

This clone appeared a few times. The chain couples TRBV4-2 to TRBJ2-2, with 14 bases that match TRBD2. The V and J ends lost 10 bases and 3 bases, in that order; junction bases with no gene match: 13. The CDR3 spans 18 residues. Germline CDR1 reads LGHNA; CDR2 reads YNFKEQ. CDR3 protein: CATNKDGLAGGYTGELFF. DNA of the CDR3: TGTGCCACCAACAAAGATGGACTAGCGGGAGGTTACACCGGGGAGCTGTTTTTT.

This clone was counted between two and nine times. This sequence joins TRBV30 and TRBJ2-3; TRBD1 might be the D (6 bases). V lost 4 bases and J lost 0, with 11 bases in between. There are 14 residues in the CDR3. CDR1 is GTSNPN, CDR2 SVGIG, per germline (reference sequence). CDR3 loop: CAWTSTGSTDTQYF. The CDR3 nucleotides are TGTGCCTGGACCTCGACAGGAAGCACAGATACGCAGTATTTT.

V gene TRBV27 combines with J gene TRBJ1-5; 7 nucleotides match TRBD1. Germline V gene data show CDR1 as MNHEY and CDR2 as SMNVEV (reference sequence). There are 14 residues in the CDR3. V lost 5 bases and J lost 5; bases outside the gene matches: 6. The CDR3: CASSIDRVHQPQHF. DNA for the CDR3: TGTGCCAGCAGTATAGACAGGGTCCATCAGCCCCAGCATTTT.

This clone was observed a handful of times. V gene TRBV5-1 combines with J gene TRBJ2-1; 10 bases are shared with TRBD2. V trimming: 5 bases; J trimming: 4 bases; junction bases outside the gene matches: 6. The CDR3 is 15 amino acids. Germline V CDR1 and CDR2: SGHRS, YFSETQ. The CDR3 coding sequence is TGCGCCAGCAGTTCCGGGACTAGCGAGTACAATGAGCAGTTCTTC. Its protein product is CASSSGTSEYNEQFF.

The V and J genes are TRBV5-4 and TRBJ2-5; D possibly corresponds to TRBD1 (6 bases). Trimming removed 4 bases from V and 7 bases from J, with 20 bases in between. This CDR3 is 15 amino acids long. Germline lookup yields CDR1 SGHNT and CDR2 YYREEE (reference sequence). CDR3 DNA sequence: TGTGCCAGCAGCCGATATGGGACATCGCAGGGGACCCAGTACTTC. Translating gives CASSRYGTSQGTQYF.

This clone was detected a few times. A read error may produce the germline difference seen at one junction end. The V and J genes are TRBV5-4 and TRBJ2-7; tentatively, D is TRBD2 (6 bases). The CDR3 covers 15 residues. Germline CDR1 SGHNT, CDR2 YYREEE (reference sequence). The CDR3 sequence is CASSQGASVPYEQYF. CDR3 DNA: TGCGCCAGCAGCCAAGGGGCTAGCGTTCCCTACGAGCAGTACTTC.